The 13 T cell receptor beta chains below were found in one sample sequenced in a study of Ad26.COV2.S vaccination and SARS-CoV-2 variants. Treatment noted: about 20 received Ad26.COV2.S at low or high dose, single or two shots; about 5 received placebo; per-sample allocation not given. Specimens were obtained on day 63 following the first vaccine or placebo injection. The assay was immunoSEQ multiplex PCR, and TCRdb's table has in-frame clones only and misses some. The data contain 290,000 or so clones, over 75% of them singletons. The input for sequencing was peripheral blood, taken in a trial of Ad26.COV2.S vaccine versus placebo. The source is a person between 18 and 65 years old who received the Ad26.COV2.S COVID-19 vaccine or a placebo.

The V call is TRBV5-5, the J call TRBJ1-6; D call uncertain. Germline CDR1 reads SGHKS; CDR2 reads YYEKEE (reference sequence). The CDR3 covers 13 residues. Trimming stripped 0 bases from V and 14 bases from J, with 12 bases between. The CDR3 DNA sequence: TGTGCCAGCAGCTTGGCCCCCTTGGAGGCCCTCCACTTT. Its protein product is CASSLAPLEALHF. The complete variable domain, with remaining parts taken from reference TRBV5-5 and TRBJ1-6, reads DAGVTQSPTHLIKTRGQQVTLRCSPISGHKSVSWYQQVLGQGPQFIFQYYEKEERGRGNFPDRFSARQFPNYSSELNVNALLLGDSALYLCASSLAPLEALHFGNGTRLTVT.

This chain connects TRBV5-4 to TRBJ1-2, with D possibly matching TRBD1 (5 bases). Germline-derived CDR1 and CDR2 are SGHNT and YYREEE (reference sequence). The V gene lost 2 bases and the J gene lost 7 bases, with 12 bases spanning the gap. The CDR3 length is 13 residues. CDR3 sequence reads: CASSLDSGRGYTF. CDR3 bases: TGTGCCAGCAGCTTAGACAGCGGACGTGGCTACACCTTC.

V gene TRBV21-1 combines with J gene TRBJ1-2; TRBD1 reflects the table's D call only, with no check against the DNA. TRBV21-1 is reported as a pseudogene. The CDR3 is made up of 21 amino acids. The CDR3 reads CASSKEGRDRKGNRGAYGYTF. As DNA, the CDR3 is TGTGCCAGCAGCAAAGAAGGGAGGGACAGGAAGGGGAACAGGGGCGCCTATGGCTACACCTTC.

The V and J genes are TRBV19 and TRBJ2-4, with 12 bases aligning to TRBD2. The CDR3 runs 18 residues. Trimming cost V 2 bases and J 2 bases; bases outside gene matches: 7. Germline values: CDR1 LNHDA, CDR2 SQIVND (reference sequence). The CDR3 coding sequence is TGTGCCAGTAGTATAACCCTAGCGGGGGGGTTAACCAAAAACATTCAGTACTTC. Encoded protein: CASSITLAGGLTKNIQYF.

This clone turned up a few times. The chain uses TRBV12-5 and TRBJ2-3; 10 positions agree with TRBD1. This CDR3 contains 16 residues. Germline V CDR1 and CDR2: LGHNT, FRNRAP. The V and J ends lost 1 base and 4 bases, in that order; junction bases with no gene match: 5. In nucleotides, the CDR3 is TGTGCTAGTGGTTTGGGGACAGGGGGGCTCTCAGATACGCAGTATTTT. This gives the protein CASGLGTGGLSDTQYF.

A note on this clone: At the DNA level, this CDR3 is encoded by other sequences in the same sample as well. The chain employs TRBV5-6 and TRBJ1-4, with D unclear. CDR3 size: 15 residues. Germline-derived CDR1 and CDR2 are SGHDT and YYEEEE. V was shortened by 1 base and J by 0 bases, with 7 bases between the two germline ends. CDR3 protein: CASSLWGATNEKLFF. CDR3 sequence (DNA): TGTGCCAGCAGCTTGTGGGGAGCAACTAATGAAAAACTGTTTTTT.

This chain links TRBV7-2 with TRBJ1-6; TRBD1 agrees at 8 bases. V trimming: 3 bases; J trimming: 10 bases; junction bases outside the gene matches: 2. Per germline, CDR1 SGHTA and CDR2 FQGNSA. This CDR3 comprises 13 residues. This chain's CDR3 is CASSFDRGSPLHF. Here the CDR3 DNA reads TGTGCCAGCAGCTTTGACAGGGGCTCACCCCTCCACTTT.

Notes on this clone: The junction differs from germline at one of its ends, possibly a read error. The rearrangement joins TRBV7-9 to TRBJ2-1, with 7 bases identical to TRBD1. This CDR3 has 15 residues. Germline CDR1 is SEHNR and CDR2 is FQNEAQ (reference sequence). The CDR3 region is CASSARQGSYNEQFF. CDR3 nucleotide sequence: TGTGCCAGCAGCGCCCGACAGGGCTCCTACAATGAACAGTTCTTC.

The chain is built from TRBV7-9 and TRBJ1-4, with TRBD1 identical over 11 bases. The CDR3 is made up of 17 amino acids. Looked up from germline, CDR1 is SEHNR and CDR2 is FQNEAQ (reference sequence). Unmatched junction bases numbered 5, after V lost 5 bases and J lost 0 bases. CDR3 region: CASSGTGGTPTNEKLFF. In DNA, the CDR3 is TGTGCCAGCAGCGGGACAGGGGGAACCCCAACTAATGAAAAACTGTTTTTT.

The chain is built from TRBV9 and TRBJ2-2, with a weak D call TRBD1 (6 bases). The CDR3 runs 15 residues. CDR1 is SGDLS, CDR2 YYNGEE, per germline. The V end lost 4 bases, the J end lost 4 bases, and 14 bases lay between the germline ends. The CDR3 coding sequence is TGTGCCAGCAGCCCGGGACACCGGAGCACCGGGGAGCTGTTTTTT. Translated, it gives CASSPGHRSTGELFF.

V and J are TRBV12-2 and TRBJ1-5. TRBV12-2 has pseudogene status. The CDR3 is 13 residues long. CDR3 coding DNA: TGTGCAAGTCGCTTAGCGGTAGATCAGCCCCAGCATTTT. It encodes CASRLAVDQPQHF.

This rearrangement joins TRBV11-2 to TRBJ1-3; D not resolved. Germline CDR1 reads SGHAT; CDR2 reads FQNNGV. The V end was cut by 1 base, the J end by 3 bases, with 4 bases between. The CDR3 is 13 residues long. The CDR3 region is CASSLGGGNTIYF. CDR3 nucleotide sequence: TGTGCCAGCAGCTTAGGGGGTGGAAACACCATATATTTT.

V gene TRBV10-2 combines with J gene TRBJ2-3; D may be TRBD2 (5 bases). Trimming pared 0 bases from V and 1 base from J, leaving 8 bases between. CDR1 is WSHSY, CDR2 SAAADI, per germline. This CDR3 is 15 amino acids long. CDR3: CASSESRRGTDTQYF. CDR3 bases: TGCGCCAGCAGTGAGTCCCGGCGGGGCACAGATACGCAGTATTTT.